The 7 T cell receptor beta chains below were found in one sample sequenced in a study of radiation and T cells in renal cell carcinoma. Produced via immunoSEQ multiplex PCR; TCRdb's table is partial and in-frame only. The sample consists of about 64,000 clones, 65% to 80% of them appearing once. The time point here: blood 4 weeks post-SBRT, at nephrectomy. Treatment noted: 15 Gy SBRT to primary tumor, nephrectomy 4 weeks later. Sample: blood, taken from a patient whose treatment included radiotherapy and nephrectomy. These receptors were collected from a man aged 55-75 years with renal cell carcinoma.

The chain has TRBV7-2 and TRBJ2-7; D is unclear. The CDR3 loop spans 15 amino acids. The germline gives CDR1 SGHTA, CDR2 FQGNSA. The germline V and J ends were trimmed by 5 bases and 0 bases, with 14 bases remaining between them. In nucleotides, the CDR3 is TGTGCCAGCAGCACCGAGCCGCTAAACTCCTACGAGCAGTACTTC. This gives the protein CASSTEPLNSYEQYF.

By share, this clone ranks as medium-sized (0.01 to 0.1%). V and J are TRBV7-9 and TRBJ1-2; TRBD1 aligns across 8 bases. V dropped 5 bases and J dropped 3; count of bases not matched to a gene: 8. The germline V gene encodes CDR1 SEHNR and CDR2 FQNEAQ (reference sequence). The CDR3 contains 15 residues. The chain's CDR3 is CASSGRGQGDYGYTF. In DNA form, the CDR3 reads TGTGCCAGCAGCGGAAGAGGACAGGGCGACTATGGCTACACCTTC.

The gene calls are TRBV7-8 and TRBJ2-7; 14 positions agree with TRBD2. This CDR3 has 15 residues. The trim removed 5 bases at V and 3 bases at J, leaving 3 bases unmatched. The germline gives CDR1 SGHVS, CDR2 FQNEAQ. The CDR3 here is CASSPGTSGSYEQYV. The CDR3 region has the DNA TGTGCCAGCAGCCCAGGGACTAGCGGGAGCTACGAGCAGTACGTC.

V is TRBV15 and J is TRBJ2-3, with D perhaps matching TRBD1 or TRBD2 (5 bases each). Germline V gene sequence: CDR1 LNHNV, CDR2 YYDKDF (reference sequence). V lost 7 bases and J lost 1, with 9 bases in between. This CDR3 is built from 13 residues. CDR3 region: CATTWDRTDTQYF. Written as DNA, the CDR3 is TGTGCCACCACCTGGGACCGCACAGATACGCAGTATTTT.

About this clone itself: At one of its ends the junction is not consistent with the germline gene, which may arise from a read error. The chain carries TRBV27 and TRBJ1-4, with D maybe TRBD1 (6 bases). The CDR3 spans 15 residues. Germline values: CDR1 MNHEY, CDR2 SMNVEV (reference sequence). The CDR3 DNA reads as TGTGCCAGCAGGCCTGGACAGACAACTAGTGAAAAACTGTTTTTT. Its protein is CASRPGQTTSEKLFF.

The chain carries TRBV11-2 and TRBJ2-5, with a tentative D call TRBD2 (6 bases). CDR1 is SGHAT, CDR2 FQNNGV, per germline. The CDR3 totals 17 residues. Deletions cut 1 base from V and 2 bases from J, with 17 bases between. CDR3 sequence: CASSLGGSGPLQETQYF. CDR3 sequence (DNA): TGTGCCAGCAGCTTAGGGGGTAGCGGCCCTTTGCAAGAGACCCAGTACTTC.

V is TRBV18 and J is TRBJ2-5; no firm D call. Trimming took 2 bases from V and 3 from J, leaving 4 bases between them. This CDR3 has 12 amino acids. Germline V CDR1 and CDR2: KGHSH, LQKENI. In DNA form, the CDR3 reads TGTGCCAGCTCACCAAGCGAAGAGACCCAGTACTTC. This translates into CASSPSEETQYF.